Below are 3 T cell receptor beta chains sequenced from a single sample in a study of human T cells and chemical hapten exposure. Using its own MiXCR run on the RACE reads, TCRdb lists one record per CDR3 protein. The data show some 84,000 distinct CDR3 sequences, 6.5% to 10% seen once. Time point defined: pre-sensitization, week 0. Treatment: therapeutic diphenylcyclopropenone sensitization with weekly scalp DPC. The sample was whole blood, taken in connection with sensitization to the hapten diphenylcyclopropenone (DPC). Receptors were obtained from a man aged 35-49 years with alopecia areata. Some clones in this sample may be carry-over from other donors' samples.

This rearrangement joins TRBV7-2 to TRBJ2-7; 8 bases agree with TRBD2. The length of the CDR3 is 14 residues. Trimming at V came to 5 bases and at J to 5 bases, leaving 8 bases not matched to a gene. In germline, CDR1 is SGHTA, CDR2 FQGNSA. The CDR3 here is CASSPGGRAHEQYV. The CDR3 DNA is TGTGCCAGCAGCCCGGGGGGGCGGGCCCACGAGCAGTACGTC.

Many counts were recorded for this clonotype. The V gene is TRBV12-3 or TRBV12-4, the J gene TRBJ2-1; D gene uncertain. The CDR3 sequence is 15 residues long. Trimming took 3 bases from V and 0 from J, leaving 9 bases between them. This chain's CDR3 is CASSFGLSSYNEQFF. The CDR3 DNA sequence: TGTGCCAGCAGTTTTGGTCTGAGCTCCTACAATGAGCAGTTCTTC.

This chain uses TRBV21-1 with TRBJ2-5; the DNA was not used to check the table's D call, TRBD1. TRBV21-1 is deemed a pseudogene. This CDR3 has 19 amino acids. CDR3 bases: TGTGCCAGCAGTCTTCGGAGGGACAGTCGGAATCATCACAAAGAGACCCAGTACTTC. Translating it yields CASSLRRDSRNHHKETQYF.